This T cell receptor beta chain originates from a study of vaccination effects on CD4 cells after COVID-19. Study summary: Participants got two doses of BNT162b2 or mRNA-1273 vaccine. At 16 days and one week before vaccination, two convalescent patients gave samples.

Assay: immunoSEQ multiplex PCR; the TCRdb copy retains only in-frame clones and omits some. The sample records tens of thousands of clones, 76% being singletons. Notes on the study in general: Clones that were induced by infection or by vaccine showed marked contraction late after vaccination. Small numbers of convalescent patients limited the study. It also lacked early post-infection timepoints.

Regarding this clone: Its specificity is not known.

This CDR3 has 16 residues. After removal of 4 bases from V and 5 bases from J, the junction contained 7 bases not matched to a gene. Germline V lookup: CDR1 SGHRS, CDR2 YFSETQ. Under the ViraFEST assay, PBMC were stimulated with viral peptide pools so that antigen-specific CD4+ T cells expanded. Sequencing was performed afterwards. Cells that had been cultured for 10 days were the source of isolated CD4+ T cells. From March to December 2020, the person had a SARS-CoV-2 infection that was confirmed by PCR. The receptor was isolated from a human donor who had a prior SARS-CoV-2 infection. Sample: CD4+ T cells from PBMCs cultured with HIV peptides, taken before COVID-19 vaccination. This sample's subset: HIV-1 Nef peptide pool negative control/reference culture. The chain carries TRBV5-1 and TRBJ2-5, with 14 bases matching TRBD2. The CDR3 here is CASSEGLAGGVETQYF. CDR3 nucleotide sequence: TGCGCCAGCAGCGAAGGACTAGCGGGGGGCGTGGAGACCCAGTACTTC.